The 10 T cell receptor beta chains reported below all come from one sample, sequenced in a study of T cells expressing NK-cell markers (dated by TCRdb to the early 2020s). Receptor amplification or capture employed 5' RACE. The reads were generated on an Illumina HiSeq 2000. TCRdb reprocessed the reads, so every CDR3 protein sequence counts as one entry and DNA is not shown. The sample's table lists a count of around 380,000 distinct CDR3 sequences. The ten top clones hold 9.5% to 12% of the sample. Sequences were obtained from blood T cells: a sorted CD56 or NKG2C T cell subset, CD4+ or CD8+ T cells, or bulk PBMC T cells (not recorded which). The receptors stem from a woman aged 45-59 years in good health. Donor details come from another sample of the same person, matched by shared clones.

J is TRBJ1-1 and V is TRBV12-3 or TRBV12-4. CDR3 length: 14 residues. The CDR3 sequence is CASSFEGENTEAFF.

The chain carries TRBV12-3 or TRBV12-4 and TRBJ2-5; the D call from TCRdb, TRBD2, cannot be confirmed without DNA. CDR3 length equals 14 residues. CDR3 region: CASSLGDFQETQYF.

V gene TRBV24-1 combines with J gene TRBJ1-1; no DNA is available, so the TRBD1 call from TCRdb remains unchecked. The CDR3 extends over 14 amino acids. Germline V gene sequence: CDR1 KGHDR, CDR2 SFDVKD. The CDR3 region is CATSDGGGFTEAFF.

The chain is built from TRBV24-1 and TRBJ2-4; TCRdb's D gene call, TRBD2, goes unchecked for lack of DNA. The CDR3 has 17 amino acids. Germline CDR1 reads KGHDR; CDR2 reads SFDVKD. CDR3 residues: CATSDLGGRWAKNIQYF.

The rearrangement uses TRBV4-1 and TRBJ2-2; TCRdb names TRBD2, which stays unverified in the absence of DNA. The germline V gene encodes CDR1 MGHRA and CDR2 YSYEKL. This CDR3 has 17 amino acids. The CDR3 protein is CASSQDSTGGPLGELFF.

The rearrangement joins TRBV20-1 to TRBJ2-2; the D call of TRBD1 rests on TCRdb alone, since no DNA is present to check it. CDR1 DFQATT and CDR2 SNEGSKA come from the germline V gene (reference sequence). This CDR3 has 14 residues. Here the CDR3 reads CSASSGKNTGELFF.

The chain combines TRBV7-6 with TRBJ2-6; TCRdb's D gene call, TRBD2, goes unchecked for lack of DNA. The CDR3 runs to 13 residues. CDR1 and CDR2 from the germline V gene are SGHVS and FNYEAQ. The chain's CDR3 is CAVRGSGANVLTF.

J is TRBJ2-7 and V is TRBV15. CDR1 and CDR2 (germline): LNHNV, YYDKDF (reference sequence). This CDR3 is 15 amino acids long. The CDR3 sequence is CATSSDGKAYYEQYF.

This rearrangement joins TRBV19 to TRBJ2-2; TCRdb designates TRBD1, a call that cannot be tested without DNA. Germline V gene data show CDR1 as LNHDA and CDR2 as SQIVND (reference sequence). The CDR3 is 16 amino acids. The chain's CDR3 is CASSIAGTTNTGELFF.

The J gene is TRBJ2-1, the V gene TRBV28; TCRdb proposes TRBD2, but this gene call is untestable without DNA. Germline CDR1 and CDR2: MDHEN and SYDVKM. The CDR3 runs 18 residues. The CDR3 loop reads CATSPLTLTSSRVGEQFF.